This passage covers 27 T cell receptor beta chains from one sample sequenced in a study of CD8 T cells in Susac syndrome. With random hexamers, roughly 0.5 to 1 ug RNA was reverse transcribed. One entry per CDR3 protein, called by TCRdb with MiXCR from the immunoSEQ multiplex PCR reads. The table includes about 52,000 distinct CDR3 sequences, approximately 93% detected once. Sequencing was done on a sample of CD8+ T cells from PBMCs. The receptors derive from a human donor with multiple sclerosis.

This chain joins TRBV12-3 or TRBV12-4 and TRBJ1-4; D remains ambiguous. The CDR3 covers 14 residues. Trimming cost V 7 bases and J 8 bases, with 17 bases left between them. In DNA form, the CDR3 reads TGTGCCAGCACCGACACTGGGGTTCGGGAAAAACTGTTTTTT. The encoded protein is CASTDTGVREKLFF.

This sequence joins TRBV27 and TRBJ2-2; D is uncertain. Trimming shortened V by 5 bases and J by 3 bases, and 4 bases separated the two germline ends. Germline loops: CDR1 MNHEY, CDR2 SMNVEV (reference sequence). CDR3 size: 12 residues. CDR3 DNA: TGTGCCAGCAGTCTCTACACCGGGGAGCTGTTTTTT. Its protein product is CASSLYTGELFF.

The chain combines TRBV3-1 with TRBJ2-3; TRBD2 agrees at 10 bases. The CDR3 runs 17 residues. V shed 4 bases, J shed 6 bases, and the junction held 13 bases outside the gene matches. Germline lookup yields CDR1 LGHDT and CDR2 YNNKEL (reference sequence). The CDR3 reads CASSPTQSGGGGDTQYF. DNA for the CDR3: TGTGCCAGCAGCCCGACCCAAAGCGGGGGGGGTGGGGATACGCAGTATTTT.

This chain connects TRBV7-3 to TRBJ1-5; possible D gene TRBD1, 5 bases. This CDR3 contains 14 residues. The germline CDR1 and CDR2 sequences are SGHTA and FQGTGA. V lost 6 bases, J lost 9 bases, and 18 bases lay in between. CDR3 DNA: TGTGCCAGCAGGCAGGGCCCCGGATGGACGCCCCAGCATTTT. Protein sequence: CASRQGPGWTPQHF.

The V gene is TRBV7-4, the J gene TRBJ2-5; 11 bases are a match to TRBD2. The germline V gene encodes CDR1 SGHVT and CDR2 SQSDAQ. The V gene end was trimmed by 5 bases and the J gene end by 5 bases; junction bases not matched to a gene: 10. This CDR3 region has 16 residues. Here the CDR3 DNA reads TGTGCCAGCAGCGTTACTAGCGGGGGTTCGAGGGAGACCCAGTACTTC. This codes for CASSVTSGGSRETQYF.

The chain couples TRBV3-1 to TRBJ2-3; D is unclear. Germline V gene data show CDR1 as LGHDT and CDR2 as YNNKEL (reference sequence). This CDR3 region has 14 residues. Trimming took 3 bases from V and 0 from J, leaving 7 bases between them. The CDR3 region is CASSHQKSTDTQYF. Here the CDR3 DNA reads TGTGCCAGCAGCCACCAAAAAAGCACAGATACGCAGTATTTT.

The chain combines TRBV12-3 or TRBV12-4 with TRBJ2-1; D gene ambiguous. V was pared by 4 bases and J by 7 bases, with 14 bases between. This CDR3 is 14 amino acids long. The CDR3 sequence: CASSSPGKVNEQFF. The CDR3 DNA reads as TGTGCCAGCAGTTCCCCGGGTAAGGTTAATGAGCAGTTCTTC.

The chain carries TRBV7-9 and TRBJ1-2, with D perhaps TRBD1 (6 bases). CDR1 SEHNR and CDR2 FQNEAQ come from the germline V gene (reference sequence). The CDR3 has 13 amino acids. V lost 5 bases and J lost 8, with 15 bases in between. The CDR3 protein is CASSPTGQLGYTF. CDR3 DNA sequence: TGTGCCAGCAGCCCAACCGGACAGTTAGGCTACACCTTC.

The rearrangement uses TRBV4-3 and TRBJ1-1; tentative D call: TRBD1 (6 bases). Trimming left V 0 bases short and J 4 bases short, with 9 bases between. This CDR3 has 14 amino acids. Per the germline V gene, CDR1 is LGHNA and CDR2 is YSLEER. CDR3 amino acids: CASSQEDRSTEAFF. The DNA for the CDR3 is TGCGCCAGCAGCCAAGAGGACAGAAGCACTGAAGCTTTCTTT.

This rearrangement joins TRBV7-8 to TRBJ2-3; D remains ambiguous. The CDR3 contains 13 residues. CDR1 and CDR2 (germline): SGHVS, FQNEAQ. V lost 5 bases and J lost 3, with 9 bases in between. The CDR3 is CASSRLKTDTQYF. CDR3 sequence (DNA): TGTGCCAGCAGCCGTCTGAAGACAGATACGCAGTATTTT.

This chain links TRBV11-2 with TRBJ2-7; D possibly corresponds to TRBD1 (5 bases). Trimming removed 2 bases from V and 9 bases from J, with 17 bases in between. The CDR3 extends over 14 amino acids. Germline V gene data show CDR1 as SGHAT and CDR2 as FQNNGV. The DNA of the CDR3 is TGTGCCAGCAGCTTACCTGGGGCGGCCTTGGGGCAGTACTTC. It codes for CASSLPGAALGQYF.

V and J are TRBV3-1 and TRBJ1-3; TRBD1 is a possible D gene (5 bases). V gave up 1 base and J gave up 6 bases, with 19 bases separating them. CDR3 length equals 17 residues. Germline CDR1 LGHDT, CDR2 YNNKEL (reference sequence). The CDR3 is CASSQVTGFIAENTIYF. In DNA, the CDR3 is TGTGCCAGCAGCCAAGTCACAGGTTTTATTGCTGAAAACACCATATATTTT. Full variable domain (missing parts from reference TRBV3-1 and TRBJ1-3): DTAVSQTPKYLVTQMGNDKSIKCEQNLGHDTMYWYKQDSKKFLKIMFSYNNKELIINETVPNRFSPKSPDKAHLNLHINSLELGDSAVYFCASSQVTGFIAENTIYFGEGSWLTVV.

This chain connects TRBV6-5 to TRBJ2-7; D is perhaps TRBD1 (6 bases). Germline V lookup: CDR1 MNHEY, CDR2 SVGAGI. V was shortened by 3 bases and J by 0 bases, with 9 bases between the two germline ends. The CDR3 totals 14 residues. The CDR3: CASSYTGRSYEQYF. DNA for the CDR3: TGTGCCAGCAGTTATACAGGGCGCTCCTACGAGCAGTACTTC.

J is TRBJ1-5 and V is TRBV6-2 or TRBV6-3; 7 bases agree with TRBD1. V gave up 6 bases and J gave up 1 base; unmatched junction bases: 6. CDR1 MNHEY and CDR2 SVGEGT come from the germline V gene. The CDR3 runs 15 residues. CDR3 amino acids: CASRNRGLSNQPQHF. DNA for the CDR3: TGTGCCAGCAGAAACAGGGGTTTGAGCAATCAGCCCCAGCATTTT.

The V gene is TRBV6-2 or TRBV6-3, the J gene TRBJ2-2, with D uncertain. This CDR3 has 15 residues. Germline loops: CDR1 MNHEY, CDR2 SVGEGT. The V and J ends lost 4 bases and 3 bases respectively, with 12 bases between them. CDR3 region: CASSLGSVHTGELFF. DNA for the CDR3: TGTGCCAGCAGTTTAGGTTCGGTTCACACCGGGGAGCTGTTTTTT.

This chain joins TRBV7-8 and TRBJ1-5; D gene unclear. Trimming removed 3 bases from V and 6 bases from J, with 6 bases in between. This CDR3 has 12 residues. Germline V lookup: CDR1 SGHVS, CDR2 FQNEAQ. The CDR3 loop is CASSLPFQPQHF. CDR3 DNA: TGTGCCAGCAGCTTGCCTTTTCAGCCCCAGCATTTT.

This clonotype occurred once. The V and J genes are TRBV7-9 and TRBJ2-7; D may be TRBD1 (5 bases). CDR1 SEHNR and CDR2 FQNEAQ come from the germline V gene (reference sequence). The CDR3 is 15 residues long. V lost 2 bases, J lost 5 bases, and 16 bases lay in between. CDR3 coding DNA: TGTGCCAGCAGCTTACTTCAGGGAATTCTGGACGAGCAGTACTTC. As protein: CASSLLQGILDEQYF.

The chain combines TRBV3-1 with TRBJ2-5, with D perhaps assigned TRBD1 or TRBD2 (5 bases each). Germline CDR1 reads LGHDT; CDR2 reads YNNKEL (reference sequence). The length of the CDR3 is 16 residues. Deletions cut 4 bases from V and 3 bases from J, with 18 bases between. Here the CDR3 reads CASSPRDPFSKETQYF. In DNA form, the CDR3 reads TGTGCCAGCAGCCCCCGGGACCCATTTTCCAAAGAGACCCAGTACTTC.

The genes are TRBV6-5 and TRBJ1-1; D gene uncertain. Trimming pared 4 bases from V and 4 bases from J, leaving 7 bases between. The CDR3 is made up of 12 amino acids. From germline, CDR1 is MNHEY and CDR2 SVGAGI. CDR3 loop: CASSSQFTEAFF. CDR3 nucleotide sequence: TGTGCCAGCAGTTCCCAGTTCACTGAAGCTTTCTTT.

The rearrangement uses TRBV19 and TRBJ2-3; TRBD2 is a possible D gene (6 bases). V was cut by 3 bases and J by 5 bases, with 6 bases left in between. The germline V gene encodes CDR1 LNHDA and CDR2 SQIVND (reference sequence). The CDR3 runs to 12 residues. The CDR3 DNA is TGTGCCAGTAGTATGGGGGGAGATACGCAGTATTTT. Its protein is CASSMGGDTQYF.

V and J are TRBV7-9 and TRBJ1-4; D gene ambiguous. CDR1 is SEHNR, CDR2 FQNEAQ, per germline (reference sequence). The CDR3 length is 13 residues. Trimming removed 2 bases at V and 4 bases at J, with 5 bases between. The CDR3 DNA is TGTGCCAGCAGCTTACAGCTTAATGAAAAACTGTTTTTT. Translating gives CASSLQLNEKLFF.

In this sample, this clonotype turned up a few times. The chain combines TRBV7-3 with TRBJ2-6; D remains unclear. CDR1 is SGHTA and CDR2 is FQGTGA in the germline V gene. This CDR3 is built from 15 residues. The V gene lost 2 bases and the J gene lost 0 bases, with 5 bases spanning the gap. The CDR3 sequence: CASSLGVSGANVLTF. In DNA form, the CDR3 reads TGTGCCAGCAGCTTAGGTGTCTCTGGGGCCAACGTCCTGACTTTC.

This chain links TRBV27 with TRBJ2-4; 8 positions match TRBD1. This CDR3 has 14 amino acids. Germline V gene sequence: CDR1 MNHEY, CDR2 SMNVEV (reference sequence). The V segment lost 4 bases and the J segment 6 bases; nucleotides outside the gene matches: 5. The CDR3 spells CASSSRGPGNIQYF. The CDR3 DNA reads TGTGCCAGCAGTTCCAGGGGGCCGGGAAACATTCAGTACTTC.

The rearrangement joins TRBV7-9 to TRBJ1-2; 7 nucleotides agree with TRBD1. Germline V CDR1 and CDR2: SEHNR, FQNEAQ (reference sequence). The length of the CDR3 is 19 residues. Germline trimming cut 2 bases from V and 5 bases from J; bases unmatched to any gene: 20. This CDR3 is CASSLHPPQSTGRGYGYTF. The CDR3 bases are TGTGCCAGCAGCTTACATCCCCCCCAATCGACAGGGAGGGGATATGGCTACACCTTC.

J is TRBJ1-5 and V is TRBV4-1; D not certain. Trimming took off 5 bases at V and 4 bases at J, with 15 bases between the two ends. Germline lookup yields CDR1 MGHRA and CDR2 YSYEKL. The CDR3 is 15 amino acids. CDR3 region: CASSYNWQSNQPQHF. For the CDR3, the DNA is TGCGCCAGCAGCTACAACTGGCAGTCAAATCAGCCCCAGCATTTT.

CDR3 nucleotide sequence: TGTGCCAGCAGTCCCGGGCCAACCCGGGGGACCCAGTACTTC. Translated, it gives CASSPGPTRGTQYF. The chain links TRBV6-1 to TRBJ2-5; maybe TRBD2 (5 bases). Germline loops: CDR1 MNHNS, CDR2 SASEGT. The V and J ends lost 5 bases and 7 bases respectively, with 17 bases between them. This CDR3 has 14 amino acids.

The count of this clonotype is one. V gene TRBV20-1 combines with J gene TRBJ2-3; 10 bases fit TRBD1. V was clipped by 6 bases and J by 14 bases; unmatched bases: 8. Germline V gene lookup returns CDR1 DFQATT and CDR2 SNEGSKA (reference sequence). The CDR3 contains 11 residues. The chain's CDR3 is CSAQTGGSLYF. The CDR3 coding sequence is TGCAGTGCGCAGACAGGGGGCTCGCTGTATTTT.